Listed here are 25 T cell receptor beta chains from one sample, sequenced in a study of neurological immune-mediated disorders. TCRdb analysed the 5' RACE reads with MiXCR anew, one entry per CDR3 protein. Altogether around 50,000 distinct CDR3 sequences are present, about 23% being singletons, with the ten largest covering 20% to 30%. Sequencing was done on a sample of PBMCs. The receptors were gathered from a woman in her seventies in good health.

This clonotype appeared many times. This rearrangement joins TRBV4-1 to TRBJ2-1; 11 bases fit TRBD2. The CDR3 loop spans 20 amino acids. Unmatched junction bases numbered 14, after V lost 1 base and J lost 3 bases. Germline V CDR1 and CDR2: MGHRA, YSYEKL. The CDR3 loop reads CASSQGGYWTGTSGYNEQFF. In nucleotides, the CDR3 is TGCGCCAGCAGCCAAGGGGGCTATTGGACCGGGACTAGCGGCTACAATGAGCAGTTCTTC.

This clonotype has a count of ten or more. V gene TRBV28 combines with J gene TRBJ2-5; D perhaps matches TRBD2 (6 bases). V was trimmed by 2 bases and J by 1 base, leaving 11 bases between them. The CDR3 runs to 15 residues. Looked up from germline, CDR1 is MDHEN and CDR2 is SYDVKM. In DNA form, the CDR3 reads TGTGCCAGCAGTTTAGGGCTAGCGCGCCAAGAGACCCAGTACTTC. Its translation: CASSLGLARQETQYF.

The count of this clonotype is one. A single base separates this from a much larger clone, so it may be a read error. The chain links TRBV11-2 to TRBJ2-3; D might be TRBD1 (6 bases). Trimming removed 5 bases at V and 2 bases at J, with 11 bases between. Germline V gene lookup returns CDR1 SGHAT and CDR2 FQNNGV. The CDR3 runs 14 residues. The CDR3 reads CASSPGQHTDTQYF. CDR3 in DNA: TGTGCCAGCAGCCCAGGACAGCACACAGATACGCAGTATTTT.

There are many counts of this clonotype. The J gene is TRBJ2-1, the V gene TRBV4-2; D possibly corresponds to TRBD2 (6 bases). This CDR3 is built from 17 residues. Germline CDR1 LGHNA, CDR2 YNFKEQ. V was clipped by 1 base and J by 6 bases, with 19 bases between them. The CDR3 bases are TGTGCCAGCAGCCAAGCTCGGGACCGCAGGCGGGGCAATGAGCAGTTCTTC. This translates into CASSQARDRRRGNEQFF.

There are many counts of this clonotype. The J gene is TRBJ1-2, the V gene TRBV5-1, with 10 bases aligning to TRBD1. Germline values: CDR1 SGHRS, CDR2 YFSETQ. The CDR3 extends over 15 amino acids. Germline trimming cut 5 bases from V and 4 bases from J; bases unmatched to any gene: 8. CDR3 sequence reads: CASRDSGTGAYGYTF. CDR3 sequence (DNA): TGCGCCAGCAGGGATTCCGGGACAGGGGCCTATGGCTACACCTTC.

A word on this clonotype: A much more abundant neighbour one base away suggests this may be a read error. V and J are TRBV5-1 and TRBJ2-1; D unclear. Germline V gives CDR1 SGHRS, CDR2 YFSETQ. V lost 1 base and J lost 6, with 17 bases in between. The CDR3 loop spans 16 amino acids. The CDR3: CASSLCGEEGRNEQFF. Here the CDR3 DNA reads TGCGCCAGCAGCTTGTGTGGCGAGGAAGGGCGCAATGAGCAGTTCTTC.

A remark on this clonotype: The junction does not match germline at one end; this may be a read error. CDR3 in DNA: TGCGCCAGCAGCTATGGACAGGGGGAGGAGAACCAGTACTTC. Residues: CASSYGQGEENQYF. The rearrangement joins TRBV5-1 to TRBJ2-5; the match to TRBD1 covers 10 bases. The CDR3 length is 14 residues. Germline V gene data show CDR1 as SGHRS and CDR2 as YFSETQ.

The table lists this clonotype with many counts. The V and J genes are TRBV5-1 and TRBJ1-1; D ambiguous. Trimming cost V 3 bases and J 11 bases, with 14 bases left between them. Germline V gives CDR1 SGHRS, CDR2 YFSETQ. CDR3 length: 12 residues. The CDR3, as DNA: TGCGCCAGCAGCTGGGATGACCACGGGGCTTTCTTT. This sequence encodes CASSWDDHGAFF.

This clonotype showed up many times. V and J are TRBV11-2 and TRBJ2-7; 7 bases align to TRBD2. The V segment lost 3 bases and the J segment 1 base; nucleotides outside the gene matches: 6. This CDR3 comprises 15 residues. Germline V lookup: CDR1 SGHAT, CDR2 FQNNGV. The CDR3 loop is CASSFYTSASYEQYF. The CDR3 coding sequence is TGTGCCAGCAGCTTCTATACTAGCGCATCCTACGAGCAGTACTTC.

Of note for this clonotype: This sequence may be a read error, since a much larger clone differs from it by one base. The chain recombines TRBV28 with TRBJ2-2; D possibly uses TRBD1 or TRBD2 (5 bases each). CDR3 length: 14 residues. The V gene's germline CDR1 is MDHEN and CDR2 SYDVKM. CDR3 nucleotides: TGTACCACCCGGGACCCCGGATATGGCGGGGAGCTGTTTTTT. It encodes CTTRDPGYGGELFF.

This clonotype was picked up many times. The CDR3 DNA reads TGTGCCAGCAGTATCACAGCAACTAATGAAAAACTGTTTTTT. Translated, it gives CASSITATNEKLFF. The chain employs TRBV14 and TRBJ1-4, with D uncertain. Germline V lookup: CDR1 SGHDN, CDR2 FVKESK. The germline V and J ends were trimmed by 6 bases and 0 bases, with 8 bases remaining between them. The CDR3 sequence is 14 residues long.

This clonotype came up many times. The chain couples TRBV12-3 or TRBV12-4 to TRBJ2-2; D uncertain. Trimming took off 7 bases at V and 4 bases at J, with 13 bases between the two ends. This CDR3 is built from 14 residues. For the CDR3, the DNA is TGTGCCAGCATGCCAACCTTGGCCACCGGGGAGCTGTTTTTT. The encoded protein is CASMPTLATGELFF.

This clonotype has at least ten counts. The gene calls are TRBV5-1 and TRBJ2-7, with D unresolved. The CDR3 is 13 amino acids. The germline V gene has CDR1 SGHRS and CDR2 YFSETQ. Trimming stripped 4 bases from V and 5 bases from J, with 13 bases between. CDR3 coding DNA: TGCGCCAGCAGCCAAATGGGGTTTGACGAGCAGTACTTC. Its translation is CASSQMGFDEQYF.

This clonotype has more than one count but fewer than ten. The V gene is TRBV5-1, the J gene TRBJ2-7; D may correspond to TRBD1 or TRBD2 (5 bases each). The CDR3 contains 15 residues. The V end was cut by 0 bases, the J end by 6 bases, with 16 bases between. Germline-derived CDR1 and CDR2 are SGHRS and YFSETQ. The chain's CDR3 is CASSLAGTVNGEQYF. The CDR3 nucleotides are TGCGCCAGCAGCTTGGCGGGGACGGTAAACGGCGAGCAGTACTTC.

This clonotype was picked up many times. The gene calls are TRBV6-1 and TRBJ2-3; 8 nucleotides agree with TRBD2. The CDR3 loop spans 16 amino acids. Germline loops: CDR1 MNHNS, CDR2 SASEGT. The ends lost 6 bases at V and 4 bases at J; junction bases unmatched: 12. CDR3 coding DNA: TGTGCCAGCAGGGGGAATGGGGCGGGGGGAGCAGATACGCAGTATTTT. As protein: CASRGNGAGGADTQYF.

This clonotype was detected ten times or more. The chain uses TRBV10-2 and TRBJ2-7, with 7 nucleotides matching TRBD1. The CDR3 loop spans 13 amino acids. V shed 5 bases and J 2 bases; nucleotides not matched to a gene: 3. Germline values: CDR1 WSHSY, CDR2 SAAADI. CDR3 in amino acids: CASSLTGTYEQYF. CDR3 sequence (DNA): TGCGCCAGCAGTTTGACAGGGACCTACGAGCAGTACTTC.

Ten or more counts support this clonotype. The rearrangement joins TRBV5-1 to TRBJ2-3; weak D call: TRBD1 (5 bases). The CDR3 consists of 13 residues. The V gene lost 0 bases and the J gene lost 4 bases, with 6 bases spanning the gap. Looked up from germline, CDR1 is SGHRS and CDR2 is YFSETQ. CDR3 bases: TGCGCCAGCAGCTTGGAAGGGGCAGATACGCAGTATTTT. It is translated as CASSLEGADTQYF.

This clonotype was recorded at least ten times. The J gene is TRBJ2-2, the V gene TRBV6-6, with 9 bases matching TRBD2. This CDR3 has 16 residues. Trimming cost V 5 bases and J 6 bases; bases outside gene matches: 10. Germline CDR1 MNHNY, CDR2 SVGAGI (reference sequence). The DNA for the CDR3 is TGTGCCAGCAGTCCGGAGCGGGAGGAAATATCCGGGGAGCTGTTTTTT. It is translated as CASSPEREEISGELFF.

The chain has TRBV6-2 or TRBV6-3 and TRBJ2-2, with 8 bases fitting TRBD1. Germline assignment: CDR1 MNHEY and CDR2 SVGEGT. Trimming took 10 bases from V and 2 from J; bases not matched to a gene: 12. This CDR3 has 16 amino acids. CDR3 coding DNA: TGTGCCACCCAATACCCAGGGGGCTTAAACACCGGGGAGCTGTTTTTT. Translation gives CATQYPGGLNTGELFF.

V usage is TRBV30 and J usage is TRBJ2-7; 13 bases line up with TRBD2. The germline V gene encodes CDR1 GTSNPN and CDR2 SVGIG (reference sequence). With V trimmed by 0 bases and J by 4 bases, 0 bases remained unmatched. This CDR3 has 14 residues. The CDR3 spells CAWSVGLAGYEQYF. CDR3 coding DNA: TGTGCCTGGAGTGTGGGACTAGCGGGATACGAGCAGTACTTC. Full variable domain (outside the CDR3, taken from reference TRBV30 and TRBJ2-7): SQTIHQWPATLVQPVGSPLSLECTVEGTSNPNLYWYRQAAGRGLQLLFYSVGIGQISSEVPQNLSASRPQDRQFILSSKKLLLSDSGFYLCAWSVGLAGYEQYFGPGTRLTVT.

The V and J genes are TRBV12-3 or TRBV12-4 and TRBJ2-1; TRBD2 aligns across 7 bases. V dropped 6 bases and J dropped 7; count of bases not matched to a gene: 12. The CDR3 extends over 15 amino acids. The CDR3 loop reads CASSLPREGANEQFF. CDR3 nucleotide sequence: TGTGCCAGCAGCCTCCCGAGGGAGGGAGCTAATGAGCAGTTCTTC.

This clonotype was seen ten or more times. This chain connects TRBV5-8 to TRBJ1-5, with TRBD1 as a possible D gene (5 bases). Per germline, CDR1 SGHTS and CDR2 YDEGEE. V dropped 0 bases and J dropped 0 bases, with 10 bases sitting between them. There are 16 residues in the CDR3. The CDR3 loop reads CASSLGQGYSNQPQHF. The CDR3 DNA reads TGTGCCAGCAGCTTGGGGCAGGGTTATAGCAATCAGCCCCAGCATTTT. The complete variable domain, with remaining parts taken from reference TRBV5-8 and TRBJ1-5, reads EAGVTQSPTHLIKTRGQQATLRCSPISGHTSVYWYQQALGLGLQFLLWYDEGEERNRGNFPPRFSGRQFPNYSSELNVNALELEDSALYLCASSLGQGYSNQPQHFGDGTRLSIL.

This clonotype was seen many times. The CDR3 nucleotides read TGCAGTGCTGTTAGCGGGCCCCCCTCCTACGAGCAGTACTTC. Amino acids: CSAVSGPPSYEQYF. The chain recombines TRBV20-1 with TRBJ2-7; 7 bases agree with TRBD2. The V segment lost 5 bases and the J segment 0 bases; nucleotides outside the gene matches: 7. This CDR3 has 14 amino acids. Germline values: CDR1 DFQATT, CDR2 SNEGSKA (reference sequence).

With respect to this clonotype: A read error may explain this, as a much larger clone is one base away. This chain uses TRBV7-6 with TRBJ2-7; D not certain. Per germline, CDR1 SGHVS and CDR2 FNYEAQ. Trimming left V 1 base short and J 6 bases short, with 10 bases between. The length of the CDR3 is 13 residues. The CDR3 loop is CASSLESKGEQYF. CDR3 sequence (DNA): TGTGCCAGCAGCTTAGAAAGCAAGGGCGAGCAGTACTTC.

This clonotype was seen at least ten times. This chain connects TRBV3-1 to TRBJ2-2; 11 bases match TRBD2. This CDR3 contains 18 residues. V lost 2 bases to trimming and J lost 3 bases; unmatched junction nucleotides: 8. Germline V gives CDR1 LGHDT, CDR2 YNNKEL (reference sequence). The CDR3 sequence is CASSQPRGLAGYTGELFF. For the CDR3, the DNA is TGTGCCAGCAGCCAACCCCGCGGACTAGCGGGTTACACCGGGGAGCTGTTTTTT. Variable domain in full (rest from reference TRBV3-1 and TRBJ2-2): DTAVSQTPKYLVTQMGNDKSIKCEQNLGHDTMYWYKQDSKKFLKIMFSYNNKELIINETVPNRFSPKSPDKAHLNLHINSLELGDSAVYFCASSQPRGLAGYTGELFFGEGSRLTVL.